This passage covers 18 T cell receptor beta chains from one sample sequenced in a study of blood T cell repertoires in COVID-19. Sequenced by immunoSEQ multiplex PCR; TCRdb stores in-frame clones only, minus some. This sample has more than 300,000 clones, with around nine tenths found just once. Material: PBMCs or T cells enriched from blood (not recorded which). The receptors derive from a woman under 30 who had recovered from COVID-19.

The rearrangement joins TRBV4-2 to TRBJ2-4, with D possibly being TRBD2 (6 bases). This CDR3 contains 21 residues. The germline CDR1 and CDR2 sequences are LGHNA and YNFKEQ. Trimming took off 0 bases at V and 0 bases at J, with 24 bases between the two ends. CDR3 amino acids: CASSQEDRDSIPFIAKNIQYF. DNA of the CDR3: TGTGCCAGCAGCCAAGAAGATCGGGACTCGATCCCTTTTATAGCCAAAAACATTCAGTACTTC.

The V gene is TRBV12-3 or TRBV12-4, the J gene TRBJ1-2; no reliable D call. The V and J ends lost 6 bases and 0 bases respectively, with 8 bases between them. This CDR3 comprises 13 residues. The CDR3 reads CASSRSTNYGYTF. The CDR3 DNA sequence: TGTGCCAGCAGCCGCAGTACTAACTATGGCTACACCTTC.

The chain joins TRBV19 to TRBJ2-7, with D unresolved. This CDR3 region has 14 residues. V dropped 7 bases and J dropped 3 bases, with 16 bases sitting between them. Germline V gives CDR1 LNHDA, CDR2 SQIVND (reference sequence). The CDR3 DNA sequence: TGTGCCAGTAAGTTCGACCCAGCAGGCTACGAGCAGTACTTC. Its protein is CASKFDPAGYEQYF.

V is TRBV2 and J is TRBJ2-7; tentative D call: TRBD2 (6 bases). Germline V lookup: CDR1 SNHLY, CDR2 FYNNEI. The length of the CDR3 is 15 residues. V was trimmed by 2 bases and J by 7 bases, leaving 18 bases between them. Written as DNA, the CDR3 is TGTGCCAGCAGTGAACCCCCTCTCGGGGGTGGTGAGCAGTACTTC. Protein product: CASSEPPLGGGEQYF.

This chain connects TRBV4-2 to TRBJ1-2; 7 bases line up with TRBD1. The trim removed 0 bases at V and 8 bases at J, leaving 12 bases unmatched. The CDR3 spans 16 residues. Per germline, CDR1 LGHNA and CDR2 YNFKEQ. The CDR3 spells CASSQDLQGMIGGYTF. The DNA of the CDR3 is TGTGCCAGCAGCCAAGATCTACAGGGGATGATAGGAGGCTACACCTTC.

The gene calls are TRBV2 and TRBJ2-7, with 12 nucleotides matching TRBD1. Trimming took 4 bases from V and 7 from J; bases not matched to a gene: 11. Germline CDR1 is SNHLY and CDR2 is FYNNEI. This CDR3 region has 16 residues. The CDR3 region is CASSVSWDRGRGEQYF. The CDR3 DNA reads as TGTGCCAGCAGTGTGAGTTGGGACAGGGGGCGAGGGGAGCAGTACTTC.

The V and J genes are TRBV7-9 and TRBJ2-2, with a tentative D call TRBD2 (6 bases). This CDR3 has 17 residues. Germline lookup yields CDR1 SEHNR and CDR2 FQNEAQ (reference sequence). Trimming took 6 bases from V and 0 from J, leaving 17 bases between them. CDR3 loop: CASSHPWREPNTGELFF. The CDR3 region has the DNA TGTGCCAGCAGTCATCCCTGGCGGGAACCGAACACCGGGGAGCTGTTTTTT.

The gene calls are TRBV5-8 and TRBJ1-1; D not resolved. The ends were cut back, 2 bases at V and 11 bases at J, with 16 bases in the middle. Germline assignment: CDR1 SGHTS and CDR2 YDEGEE. CDR3 length: 13 amino acids. Written as DNA, the CDR3 is TGTGCCAGCAGCTTCGGGAGAGAACAAGGGGCTTTCTTT. Residues: CASSFGREQGAFF.

This chain uses TRBV5-4 with TRBJ1-1, with a weak D call TRBD1 (5 bases). V lost 0 bases to trimming and J lost 1 base, with 7 bases between them. From germline, CDR1 is SGHNT and CDR2 YYREEE (reference sequence). This CDR3 is 14 amino acids long. The CDR3 nucleotides are TGTGCCAGCAGCTTGGCCCAGGGGAACACTGAAGCTTTCTTT. It translates to CASSLAQGNTEAFF.

This clone was detected a few times. V gene TRBV11-2 combines with J gene TRBJ2-3; D remains ambiguous. CDR1 SGHAT and CDR2 FQNNGV come from the germline V gene. The V end lost 2 bases, the J end lost 2 bases, and 8 bases lay between the germline ends. The CDR3 contains 14 residues. DNA for the CDR3: TGTGCCAGCAGCTTAAATTCCATCACAGATACGCAGTATTTT. Its translation: CASSLNSITDTQYF. Together with reference TRBV11-2 and TRBJ2-3, the CDR3 gives the full variable domain: EAGVAQSPRYKIIEKRQSVAFWCNPISGHATLYWYQQILGQGPKLLIQFQNNGVVDDSQLPKDRFSAERLKGVDSTLKIQPAKLEDSAVYLCASSLNSITDTQYFGPGTRLTVL.

This clone showed up just a few times. This rearrangement joins TRBV7-9 to TRBJ2-7; D call uncertain. CDR1 is SEHNR, CDR2 FQNEAQ, per germline (reference sequence). The CDR3 spans 12 residues. The V and J ends lost 3 bases and 2 bases respectively, with 5 bases between them. The DNA of the CDR3 is TGTGCCAGCAGCTTGAACACCTACGAGCAGTACTTC. Its protein product is CASSLNTYEQYF.

Points on this clone: Other DNA variants within this sample encode the same CDR3. V and J are TRBV4-3 and TRBJ1-4; the match to TRBD1 covers 7 bases. The CDR3 consists of 14 residues. Germline CDR1 is LGHNA and CDR2 is YSLEER. The V gene end was trimmed by 1 base and the J gene end by 7 bases; junction bases not matched to a gene: 3. CDR3 residues: CASSQGQGGEKLFF. Written as DNA, the CDR3 is TGCGCCAGCAGCCAAGGGCAGGGGGGTGAAAAACTGTTTTTT.

The CDR3 DNA sequence: TGTGCCAGCAGCCAAACAGGCATCTCCTACGAGCAGTACTTC. Amino acid sequence: CASSQTGISYEQYF. V gene TRBV3-1 (or the pseudogene TRBV3-2) combines with J gene TRBJ2-7; D is perhaps TRBD1 (5 bases). V was clipped by 2 bases and J by 0 bases, with 8 bases between them. CDR1 is LGHDT and CDR2 is YNNKEL in the germline V gene (reference sequence). The CDR3 covers 14 residues.

The chain recombines TRBV7-3 with TRBJ2-7; tentative D call: TRBD2 (6 bases). The germline V gene has CDR1 SGHTA and CDR2 FQGTGA. This CDR3 region has 15 residues. V was pared by 5 bases and J by 4 bases, with 18 bases between. CDR3 protein: CASSPAGIYPYEQYF. The CDR3 nucleotides read TGTGCCAGCAGCCCTGCGGGGATTTACCCTTACGAGCAGTACTTC.

The chain has TRBV3-1 (or the pseudogene TRBV3-2) and TRBJ2-3, with D tentatively TRBD1 (6 bases). Germline CDR1 and CDR2: LGHDT and YNNKEL (reference sequence). Deletions cut 0 bases from V and 3 bases from J, with 10 bases between. This CDR3 comprises 15 residues. The CDR3 DNA reads TGTGCCAGCAGCCAAGAAACTACAGGGACAGATACGCAGTATTTT. It translates to CASSQETTGTDTQYF.

The chain employs TRBV20-1 and TRBJ1-4; D is perhaps TRBD1 (5 bases). The CDR3 covers 13 residues. Trimming removed 3 bases at V and 7 bases at J, with 12 bases between. The germline V gene has CDR1 DFQATT and CDR2 SNEGSKA (reference sequence). CDR3 protein: CSASSGGIEKLFF. Written as DNA, the CDR3 is TGCAGTGCTAGTTCCGGGGGAATTGAAAAACTGTTTTTT.

The chain joins TRBV4-3 to TRBJ1-6, with 8 bases identical to TRBD1. CDR3 length: 16 residues. The V and J ends lost 4 bases and 10 bases, in that order; junction bases with no gene match: 12. CDR1 LGHNA and CDR2 YSLEER come from the germline V gene. The CDR3 DNA follows: TGCGCCAGCAGCCTACAAAGACAGGGGTTAGACTCACCCCTCCACTTT. It is translated as CASSLQRQGLDSPLHF.

The rearrangement joins TRBV18 to TRBJ1-3, with TRBD1 as a possible D gene (6 bases). V was pared by 6 bases and J by 0 bases, with 15 bases between. The CDR3 has 16 amino acids. CDR1 is KGHSH and CDR2 is LQKENI in the germline V gene. CDR3 sequence reads: CASSSGTHFSGNTIYF. The CDR3 DNA follows: TGTGCCAGCTCTTCCGGGACACACTTCTCTGGAAACACCATATATTTT.